The sequence of this T cell receptor (beta chain) was determined in a study of shared clonotypes between healthy human individuals. The naive CD8 fraction comprised CD45RO-negative cells positively selected for CCR7 and excluded terminally differentiated effector memory CD45RA+ cells. CDR3 length: 16 residues. The V gene's germline CDR1 is MNHEY and CDR2 SMNVEV (reference sequence). Trimming pared 5 bases from V and 2 bases from J, leaving 18 bases between. Across several immunoSEQ plates, the genomic DNA of each subset was split evenly. TCRdb keeps only in-frame clones here, not all; method: immunoSEQ multiplex PCR. The table records about 2.1 million clones, roughly 93% of them present only once.

Sequencing was done on a sample of naive CD8+ T cells from PBMCs. This receptor was obtained from a young man in good health. Some clones in this sample may be carry-over from other donors' samples. The V gene is TRBV27, the J gene TRBJ1-2; weak D call: TRBD1 (6 bases). The CDR3 here is CASSGPSGANNYGYTF. For the CDR3, the DNA is TGTGCCAGCAGTGGGCCTTCGGGGGCGAACAACTATGGCTACACCTTC.